The entry that follows covers one T cell receptor (beta chain) sequence. This CDR3 has 15 amino acids. V gave up 4 bases and J gave up 4 bases; unmatched junction bases: 9. Germline assignment: CDR1 LNHDA and CDR2 SQIVND (reference sequence). These data come from a study of blood T cell repertoires in COVID-19. Study-level background: Sources were T cells, B-cell-depleted T cells, or PBMCs; the material itself was cDNA or gDNA.

Study processing details: Amplification of reference gene primers provided the estimated nucleated cell counts. Some clones are missing from TCRdb's copy, which holds only in-frame ones; the method was immunoSEQ multiplex PCR. V and J calls and clone size are copied from that table; D and trimming were computed from the DNA. The table shows about 16,000 clones, with about nine tenths occurring only once. This TCR was recovered from a human donor with active COVID-19. The donor label of this sample is uncertain. The specimen sequenced was peripheral blood. V usage is TRBV19 and J usage is TRBJ1-2, with 7 positions matching TRBD1. CDR3 nucleotide sequence: TGTGCCAGTAGTACCCGGAATCGACAGGGCTATGGCTACACCTTC. It is translated as CASSTRNRQGYGYTF. Drawing the rest from reference TRBV19 and TRBJ1-2, the complete variable domain is DGGITQSPKYLFRKEGQNVTLSCEQNLNHDAMYWYRQDPGQGLRLIYYSQIVNDFQKGDIAEGYSVSREKKESFPLTVTSAQKNPTAFYLCASSTRNRQGYGYTFGSGTRLTVV.